Here is one T cell receptor (beta chain) with its context. What CD8 memory combined were CD45RO+ cells and CCR7-negative CD45RA+ TemRA cells. The sample comes from a study of shared clonotypes between healthy human individuals. Background on the study: Per-donor plates numbered three CD4 naive, three CD4 memory, two CD8 naive and one CD8 memory.

The assay was immunoSEQ multiplex PCR, and TCRdb's table has in-frame clones only and misses some. The table records over 95,000 clones, approximately 70% of them present only once. The CDR3 extends over 16 amino acids. The germline V gene encodes CDR1 SGHNT and CDR2 YYREEE (reference sequence). After removal of 4 bases from V and 4 bases from J, the junction contained 11 bases not matched to a gene. This sequence joins TRBV5-4 and TRBJ2-3; the match to TRBD1 covers 8 bases. Sequencing input: memory CD8+ T cells sorted from blood. The subset denotes: CD45RO+ cells pooled with CCR7-negative TemRA cells. This TCR was recovered from a woman in her 30s in good health. CDR3 nucleotide sequence: TGTGCCAGCAGCCCCCGGACAGGGTTGGATGCAGATACGCAGTATTTT. It codes for CASSPRTGLDADTQYF. The full variable domain, with the rest looked up from reference TRBV5-4 and TRBJ2-3, is ETGVTQSPTHLIKTRGQQVTLRCSSQSGHNTVSWYQQALGQGPQFIFQYYREEENGRGNFPPRFSGLQFPNYSSELNVNALELDDSALYLCASSPRTGLDADTQYFGPGTRLTVL.